The 29 T cell receptor beta chains presented below share a single source sample, sequenced in a study of cytotoxic CD8 clonotypes in ibrutinib-treated CLL listed by TCRdb under 2021. Library preparation was by the immunoSEQ multiplex PCR assay. The table comes from immuneACCESS by way of TCRdb, which keeps in-frame sequences with V and J called. Part of the clones is missing from these tables; in studies checked, under half for an unresolved V gene and the rest for unknown reasons. This sample comprises 160,000 or so clones, roughly 80% of them detected only once. Together, the top ten hold around 2% of the sample. According to the study, the label for this sample's time point signals: eleven to twelve months on ibrutinib. This specimen consisted of PBMCs, obtained after 12 months of ibrutinib treatment. These receptor sequences come from a human donor with chronic lymphocytic leukemia.

This clone was seen a single time. The chain links TRBV6-1 to TRBJ2-5; 9 bases fit TRBD1. Unmatched junction bases numbered 6, after V lost 3 bases and J lost 1 base. The CDR3 loop spans 16 amino acids. The V gene's germline CDR1 is MNHNS and CDR2 SASEGT. CDR3 coding DNA: TGTGCCAGCAGTGAGCCCGGGACAGGGTCCCAAGAGACCCAGTACTTC. This gives the protein CASSEPGTGSQETQYF.

This chain links TRBV7-3 with TRBJ2-3; TRBD2 aligns across 7 bases. Germline CDR1 SGHTA, CDR2 FQGTGA. The CDR3 is 16 amino acids. The V gene end was trimmed by 6 bases and the J gene end by 0 bases; junction bases not matched to a gene: 9. CDR3 residues: CASSRGASGSTDTQYF. The CDR3 coding sequence is TGTGCCAGCAGTCGAGGGGCTAGCGGAAGCACAGATACGCAGTATTTT.

V gene TRBV2 combines with J gene TRBJ1-2; D unresolved. The V and J ends lost 6 bases and 8 bases respectively, with 19 bases between them. CDR3 length: 14 residues. CDR1 is SNHLY, CDR2 FYNNEI, per germline. The CDR3 bases are TGTGCCAGCAGCACTCTGAAAGGGAATCAAGGCTACACCTTC. Translating it yields CASSTLKGNQGYTF. The variable domain in full, completed from reference TRBV2 and TRBJ1-2, reads EPEVTQTPSHQVTQMGQEVILRCVPISNHLYFYWYRQILGQKVEFLVSFYNNEISEKSEIFDDQFSVERPDGSNFTLKIRSTKLEDSAMYFCASSTLKGNQGYTFGSGTRLTVV.

The chain joins TRBV19 to TRBJ1-5, with TRBD1 matching 9 bases. V lost 6 bases and J lost 6; bases outside the gene matches: 12. Germline assignment: CDR1 LNHDA and CDR2 SQIVND (reference sequence). This CDR3 region has 16 residues. As DNA, the CDR3 is TGTGCCAGTAGCAAGCCCACAGGGGGCGCCGGTCAGCCCCAGCATTTT. Translating gives CASSKPTGGAGQPQHF.

This clone was seen only once. V and J are TRBV25-1 and TRBJ2-4, with TRBD2 matching over 9 bases. Trimming cost V 4 bases and J 6 bases; bases outside gene matches: 7. Per the germline V gene, CDR1 is MGHDK and CDR2 is SYGVNS. CDR3 length equals 15 residues. In DNA form, the CDR3 reads TGTGCCAGCAGTGTCGGTAGCGGGAGTTCAAACATTCAGTACTTC. Translating it yields CASSVGSGSSNIQYF.

On this clone itself: Within the sample, other DNA sequences also encode this same CDR3. In nucleotides, the CDR3 is TGTGCCAGCAGGAGTGATCCCACGGATACGCAGTATTTT. This sequence encodes CASRSDPTDTQYF. The genes are TRBV27 and TRBJ2-3; the D is unclear. V was clipped by 6 bases and J by 6 bases, with 13 bases between them. The CDR3 is 13 residues long. Germline CDR1 is MNHEY and CDR2 is SMNVEV (reference sequence).

V gene TRBV7-9 combines with J gene TRBJ2-1; TRBD2 is a possible D gene (6 bases). This CDR3 has 13 amino acids. V lost 9 bases and J lost 1, with 10 bases in between. Germline CDR1 and CDR2: SEHNR and FQNEAQ (reference sequence). The CDR3 sequence: CASSGVSYNEQFF. The CDR3 DNA is TGTGCCAGTTCGGGGGTATCCTACAATGAGCAGTTCTTC.

This chain uses TRBV28 with TRBJ2-6; D is undetermined. The CDR3 contains 17 residues. Per germline, CDR1 MDHEN and CDR2 SYDVKM. V lost 6 bases and J 0 bases, leaving 15 bases between the germline ends. CDR3 coding DNA: TGTGCCAGCAGGGACGAAGCTTTCCTCTCTGGGGCCAACGTCCTGACTTTC. Residues: CASRDEAFLSGANVLTF. The entire variable domain, with the rest obtained from reference TRBV28 and TRBJ2-6, is as follows: DVKVTQSSRYLVKRTGEKVFLECVQDMDHENMFWYRQDPGLGLRLIYFSYDVKMKEKGDIPEGYSVSREKKERFSLILESASTNQTSMYLCASRDEAFLSGANVLTFGAGSRLTVL.

The rearrangement links TRBV30 to TRBJ1-5; TRBD1 aligns across 8 bases. CDR3 length: 18 amino acids. The J segment lost 5 bases and the V segment lost 1 base, leaving 16 bases of the junction unmatched. From germline, CDR1 is GTSNPN and CDR2 SVGIG (reference sequence). CDR3: CAWSAPSPRQGRDQPQHF. The CDR3 coding sequence is TGTGCCTGGAGTGCCCCTTCTCCCCGACAGGGGAGGGATCAGCCCCAGCATTTT.

The chain recombines TRBV7-3 with TRBJ1-6, with D unclear. This CDR3 region has 15 residues. Germline-derived CDR1 and CDR2 are SGHTA and FQGTGA. The V end was cut by 2 bases, the J end by 11 bases, with 16 bases between. CDR3 in amino acids: CASSLFADSGTPLHF. CDR3 nucleotide sequence: TGTGCCAGCAGCTTATTCGCGGACTCTGGGACACCCCTCCACTTT.

The chain carries TRBV5-6 and TRBJ1-2, with D hard to call. V lost 4 bases to trimming and J lost 6 bases, with 10 bases between them. Germline V gives CDR1 SGHDT, CDR2 YYEEEE. The CDR3 is 12 residues long. The chain's CDR3 is CASSPGSDGYTF. CDR3 in DNA: TGTGCCAGCAGCCCGGGGTCTGATGGCTACACCTTC.

This clone was seen once. Sequence at one end of the junction differs from germline and may be a read error. The chain is built from TRBV7-9 and TRBJ2-3, with 10 bases aligning to TRBD2. There are 16 residues in the CDR3. Germline lookup yields CDR1 SEHNR and CDR2 FQNEAQ (reference sequence). For the CDR3, the DNA is TGTGCCAGCAGTTCATCAAGCGGGAGGGTTACAGATGCGCAGTATTTT. Amino acid sequence: CASSSSSGRVTDAQYF. The whole variable domain, remainder taken from reference TRBV7-9 and TRBJ2-3, is DTGVSQNPRHKITKRGQNVTFRCDPISEHNRLYWYRQTLGQGPEFLTYFQNEAQLEKSRLLSDRFSAERPKGSFSTLEIQRTEQGDSAMYLCASSSSSGRVTDAQYFGPGTRLTVL.

The chain couples TRBV28 to TRBJ2-5; possible D gene TRBD1, 6 bases. The V gene's germline CDR1 is MDHEN and CDR2 SYDVKM. The V end lost 2 bases, the J end lost 1 base, and 17 bases lay between the germline ends. The CDR3 totals 17 residues. This CDR3 is CASSLSPHTGTQETQYF. For the CDR3, the DNA is TGTGCCAGCAGTTTAAGCCCACATACAGGGACCCAAGAGACCCAGTACTTC.

This chain uses TRBV4-1 with TRBJ1-2; maybe TRBD1 (5 bases). Germline assignment: CDR1 MGHRA and CDR2 YSYEKL. There are 17 residues in the CDR3. V was trimmed by 2 bases and J by 3 bases, leaving 19 bases between them. The CDR3 DNA reads as TGCGCCAGCAGCCAACCCCTAAGGCAGGGAATATACTATGGCTACACCTTC. Amino acid sequence: CASSQPLRQGIYYGYTF.

V is TRBV28 and J is TRBJ2-7, with 9 positions matching TRBD2. Germline CDR1 MDHEN, CDR2 SYDVKM. The CDR3 has 15 amino acids. Unmatched junction bases numbered 10, after V lost 3 bases and J lost 7 bases. The chain's CDR3 is CASSFVAFLAGEQYF. In nucleotides, the CDR3 is TGTGCCAGCAGTTTCGTGGCCTTCCTAGCGGGGGAGCAGTACTTC.

V gene TRBV28 combines with J gene TRBJ1-5; 8 nucleotides align to TRBD1. The CDR3 sequence is 15 residues long. V dropped 5 bases and J dropped 7; count of bases not matched to a gene: 10. Germline values: CDR1 MDHEN, CDR2 SYDVKM. In DNA form, the CDR3 reads TGTGCCAGCAGTCCGCTGGACAGGGAGTACCAGCCCCAGCATTTT. Protein: CASSPLDREYQPQHF.

The genes are TRBV6-5 and TRBJ1-2; 7 positions match TRBD1. The trim removed 6 bases at V and 10 bases at J, leaving 11 bases unmatched. The germline V gene encodes CDR1 MNHEY and CDR2 SVGAGI. The CDR3 consists of 13 residues. CDR3 sequence: CASSNRGGRIYTF. CDR3 DNA: TGTGCCAGCAGCAACAGGGGAGGGAGGATCTACACCTTC.

This clone was seen a single time. The chain employs TRBV19 and TRBJ1-5, with D tentatively TRBD1 (5 bases). The V gene lost 5 bases and the J gene lost 2 bases, with 10 bases spanning the gap. The germline V gene has CDR1 LNHDA and CDR2 SQIVND (reference sequence). The CDR3 runs 14 residues. The chain's CDR3 is CASSPAGGNQPQHF. The CDR3 DNA reads as TGTGCCAGTAGTCCCGCGGGGGGCAATCAGCCCCAGCATTTT.

This clone was seen only a few times. The chain couples TRBV6-1 to TRBJ2-7, with D maybe TRBD2 (5 bases). This CDR3 is built from 12 residues. Per germline, CDR1 MNHNS and CDR2 SASEGT. Trimming shortened V by 7 bases and J by 10 bases, and 17 bases separated the two germline ends. The CDR3 spells CASTGSRGFQYF. The CDR3 region has the DNA TGTGCCAGCACGGGAAGTCGAGGTTTCCAGTACTTC.

There are many counts of this clone. The genes are TRBV7-2 and TRBJ1-1; 7 positions agree with TRBD1. The CDR3 covers 13 residues. With V trimmed by 4 bases and J by 8 bases, 7 bases remained unmatched. Per germline, CDR1 SGHTA and CDR2 FQGNSA. CDR3 loop: CASSSMTGTEAFF. The CDR3 coding sequence is TGTGCCAGCAGCTCAATGACAGGGACGGAAGCTTTCTTT. The whole variable domain, remainder taken from reference TRBV7-2 and TRBJ1-1, is GAGVSQSPSNKVTEKGKDVELRCDPISGHTALYWYRQSLGQGLEFLIYFQGNSAPDKSGLPSDRFSAERTGGSVSTLTIQRTQQEDSAVYLCASSSMTGTEAFFGQGTRLTVV.

The chain has TRBV2 and TRBJ2-1; 9 bases align to TRBD1. The V segment lost 7 bases and the J segment 9 bases; nucleotides outside the gene matches: 7. The CDR3 loop spans 13 amino acids. Germline CDR1 reads SNHLY; CDR2 reads FYNNEI. The CDR3 sequence is CASKDRGESEQFF. The CDR3 region has the DNA TGTGCCAGCAAGGACAGGGGCGAGAGTGAGCAGTTCTTC. Based on the CDR3 plus reference TRBV2 and TRBJ2-1, the full variable domain is EPEVTQTPSHQVTQMGQEVILRCVPISNHLYFYWYRQILGQKVEFLVSFYNNEISEKSEIFDDQFSVERPDGSNFTLKIRSTKLEDSAMYFCASKDRGESEQFFGPGTRLTVL.

This chain uses TRBV12-1 with TRBJ2-1; TRBD2 reflects the table's D call only, with no check against the DNA. TRBV12-1 corresponds to a pseudogene. CDR3 length: 18 amino acids. As DNA, the CDR3 is TGTGCCAGCAGCCCACAACGGGGCGGGGGGGCTGGATTGAATGAGCAGTTCTTC. Translating it yields CASSPQRGGGAGLNEQFF.

This clone was seen a few times. The CDR3 spells CAWSGQGFNEKLFF. CDR3 sequence (DNA): TGTGCCTGGAGTGGGCAGGGTTTTAATGAAAAACTGTTTTTT. V gene TRBV30 combines with J gene TRBJ1-4, with a tentative D call TRBD1 (5 bases). CDR3 length: 14 residues. Trimming shortened V by 1 base and J by 4 bases, and 10 bases separated the two germline ends. CDR1 is GTSNPN, CDR2 SVGIG, per germline (reference sequence).

The chain uses TRBV27 and TRBJ1-5; D may be TRBD1 (5 bases). Germline assignment: CDR1 MNHEY and CDR2 SMNVEV (reference sequence). Trimming pared 8 bases from V and 3 bases from J, leaving 17 bases between. The CDR3 has 15 amino acids. CDR3 DNA sequence: TGTGCCAGCGGCCTGTGGGGCGGTCTCAATCAGCCCCAGCATTTT. It encodes CASGLWGGLNQPQHF.

The chain links TRBV13 to TRBJ2-7; 7 bases line up with TRBD1. V lost 5 bases, J lost 7 bases, and 14 bases stayed unmatched. Germline-derived CDR1 and CDR2 are PRHDT and FYEKMQ (reference sequence). The CDR3 loop spans 15 amino acids. CDR3: CASSPRDSPWGEQYF. CDR3 nucleotide sequence: TGTGCCAGCAGCCCCCGGGACAGTCCCTGGGGGGAGCAGTACTTC. Looking up the rest from reference TRBV13 and TRBJ2-7 gives the full variable domain: AAGVIQSPRHLIKEKRETATLKCYPIPRHDTVYWYQQGPGQDPQFLISFYEKMQSDKGSIPDRFSAQQFSDYHSELNMSSLELGDSALYFCASSPRDSPWGEQYFGPGTRLTVT.

The chain couples TRBV5-6 to TRBJ2-1; the D is unclear. V was shortened by 5 bases and J by 7 bases, with 7 bases between the two germline ends. CDR1 SGHDT and CDR2 YYEEEE come from the germline V gene. The CDR3 contains 11 residues. The chain's CDR3 is CASRVANEQFF. The CDR3 DNA follows: TGTGCCAGCAGGGTGGCGAATGAGCAGTTCTTC.

The chain couples TRBV11-3 to TRBJ2-2; D might be TRBD2 (5 bases). The CDR3 length is 16 residues. Germline CDR1 and CDR2: SGHNT and YENEEA. V lost 1 base and J 1 base, leaving 10 bases between the germline ends. Written as DNA, the CDR3 is TGTGCCAGCAGCTTAGCAGGCGGACTGAACACCGGGGAGCTGTTTTTT. Its translation: CASSLAGGLNTGELFF. The variable domain in full, with the rest retrieved from reference TRBV11-3 and TRBJ2-2, is EAGVVQSPRYKIIEKKQPVAFWCNPISGHNTLYWYLQNLGQGPELLIRYENEEAVDDSQLPKDRFSAERLKGVDSTLKIQPAELGDSAVYLCASSLAGGLNTGELFFGEGSRLTVL.

The chain has TRBV5-8 and TRBJ1-2; the match to TRBD1 covers 8 bases. This CDR3 has 14 amino acids. Trimming removed 0 bases from V and 4 bases from J; junction bases left unmatched: 2. CDR1 is SGHTS, CDR2 YDEGEE, per germline. The CDR3 region is CASSLAGGAYGYTF. DNA for the CDR3: TGTGCCAGCAGCTTGGCAGGGGGCGCCTATGGCTACACCTTC.

The chain uses TRBV15 and TRBJ2-2; TRBD2 matches 11 bases. V dropped 1 base and J dropped 5; count of bases not matched to a gene: 3. The germline V gene encodes CDR1 LNHNV and CDR2 YYDKDF (reference sequence). This CDR3 is built from 16 residues. The CDR3 DNA reads as TGTGCCACCAGCAGAGGTAGCGGGAGGGTTACCGGGGAGCTGTTTTTT. This translates into CATSRGSGRVTGELFF.